This passage covers 14 T cell receptor beta chains from one sample sequenced in a study of blood T cell repertoires in COVID-19 (dated by TCRdb to the early 2020s). Library creation used the immunoSEQ multiplex PCR assay. This is the immuneACCESS table as TCRdb keeps it, with only in-frame sequences that have V and J called. A part of the clones is gone; compared with another copy, unresolved V genes explain less than half, and the rest is unexplained. The sample contains roughly 240,000 clones, roughly 88% of them found a single time. The ten biggest clones cover roughly 1.9% of the sample. The sample taken for sequencing was PBMCs or T cells enriched from blood (not recorded which). These receptors originate from a woman between 50 and 59 years old who had recovered from COVID-19.

The chain combines TRBV7-9 with TRBJ1-1, with a possible D match to TRBD1 (6 bases). Germline-derived CDR1 and CDR2 are SEHNR and FQNEAQ (reference sequence). The CDR3 covers 14 residues. The V gene lost 6 bases and the J gene lost 4 bases, with 15 bases spanning the gap. For the CDR3, the DNA is TGTGCCAGCAGTCCCAACAGGGAGAGCACTGAAGCTTTCTTT. Translation gives CASSPNRESTEAFF.

V usage is TRBV28 and J usage is TRBJ2-7; no clear D gene. The CDR3 runs 12 residues. From germline, CDR1 is MDHEN and CDR2 SYDVKM. Trimming cost V 3 bases and J 5 bases, with 8 bases left between them. Here the CDR3 reads CASSFVSHEQYF. In nucleotides, the CDR3 is TGTGCCAGCAGTTTTGTTAGCCACGAGCAGTACTTC. Supplemented by reference TRBV28 and TRBJ2-7, the full variable domain reads DVKVTQSSRYLVKRTGEKVFLECVQDMDHENMFWYRQDPGLGLRLIYFSYDVKMKEKGDIPEGYSVSREKKERFSLILESASTNQTSMYLCASSFVSHEQYFGPGTRLTVT.

The rearrangement uses TRBV27 and TRBJ2-3, with 7 bases fitting TRBD2. Germline V CDR1 and CDR2: MNHEY, SMNVEV (reference sequence). This CDR3 is built from 15 residues. Trimming took 3 bases from V and 4 from J; bases not matched to a gene: 7. CDR3 sequence reads: CASSFSQGGSDTQYF. The CDR3 nucleotides read TGTGCCAGCAGTTTTTCTCAGGGAGGGTCAGATACGCAGTATTTT.

The genes are TRBV29-1 and TRBJ2-7, with D perhaps TRBD1 (5 bases). Trimming left V 3 bases short and J 6 bases short, with 9 bases between. The CDR3 totals 11 residues. From germline, CDR1 is SQVTM and CDR2 ANQGSEA. CDR3 loop: CSVDKGVEQYF. CDR3 nucleotides: TGCAGCGTTGATAAAGGGGTCGAGCAGTACTTC.

This clone was seen more than once but under ten times. The J gene is TRBJ2-1, the V gene TRBV3-1 (or the pseudogene TRBV3-2), with 12 bases fitting TRBD2. CDR1 is LGHDT, CDR2 YNNKEL, per germline (reference sequence). Germline trimming cut 3 bases from V and 6 bases from J; bases unmatched to any gene: 3. This CDR3 is built from 15 residues. The CDR3 region has the DNA TGTGCCAGCAGCCAGATACTAGCGGGAGGCAATGAGCAGTTCTTC. It specifies CASSQILAGGNEQFF.

The chain couples TRBV13 to TRBJ2-7, with D maybe TRBD1 (6 bases). In germline, CDR1 is PRHDT, CDR2 FYEKMQ (reference sequence). The CDR3 consists of 13 residues. Trimming stripped 5 bases from V and 0 bases from J, with 8 bases between. The CDR3 here is CASSMDSSYEQYF. The CDR3, as DNA: TGTGCCAGCAGCATGGACAGCTCCTACGAGCAGTACTTC. The full variable domain, completed using reference TRBV13 and TRBJ2-7, is AAGVIQSPRHLIKEKRETATLKCYPIPRHDTVYWYQQGPGQDPQFLISFYEKMQSDKGSIPDRFSAQQFSDYHSELNMSSLELGDSALYFCASSMDSSYEQYFGPGTRLTVT.

V and J are TRBV7-2 and TRBJ1-4, with TRBD1 identical over 7 bases. The trim removed 5 bases at V and 5 bases at J, leaving 8 bases unmatched. The CDR3 is made up of 15 amino acids. CDR1 and CDR2 from the germline V gene are SGHTA and FQGNSA. CDR3 amino acids: CASSIRTGGNEKLFF. In DNA, the CDR3 is TGTGCCAGCAGCATACGGACAGGAGGGAATGAAAAACTGTTTTTT.

The chain uses TRBV5-4 and TRBJ2-5; 7 bases are shared with TRBD2. V lost 3 bases and J lost 5; bases outside the gene matches: 7. The CDR3 totals 14 residues. The V gene's germline CDR1 is SGHNT and CDR2 YYREEE (reference sequence). CDR3 in DNA: TGTGCCAGCAGCTCAACGACTAGCTGGGAGACCCAGTACTTC. Amino acid sequence: CASSSTTSWETQYF. Variable domain in full (rest from reference TRBV5-4 and TRBJ2-5): ETGVTQSPTHLIKTRGQQVTLRCSSQSGHNTVSWYQQALGQGPQFIFQYYREEENGRGNFPPRFSGLQFPNYSSELNVNALELDDSALYLCASSSTTSWETQYFGPGTRLLVL.

This clone was detected only a few times. The rearrangement links TRBV5-6 to TRBJ2-1; weak D call: TRBD2 (6 bases). The CDR3 has 16 residues. In germline, CDR1 is SGHDT, CDR2 YYEEEE. V shed 1 base and J shed 8 bases, with 19 bases lying between them. The CDR3 DNA follows: TGTGCCAGCAGCTTGTATGCGAGACTAGTTTTCTATGAGCAGTTCTTC. Its translation: CASSLYARLVFYEQFF. Full variable domain (rest looked up from reference TRBV5-6 and TRBJ2-1): DAGVTQSPTHLIKTRGQQVTLRCSPKSGHDTVSWYQQALGQGPQFIFQYYEEEERQRGNFPDRFSGHQFPNYSSELNVNALLLGDSALYLCASSLYARLVFYEQFFGPGTRLTVL.

The DNA for the CDR3 is TGTGCCAGCAGCCGGACAATATGGAACACTGAAGCTTTCTTT. This codes for CASSRTIWNTEAFF. This chain joins TRBV6-5 and TRBJ1-1, with D possibly being TRBD1 (5 bases). Germline CDR1 is MNHEY and CDR2 is SVGAGI. This CDR3 has 14 amino acids. V was pared by 6 bases and J by 1 base, with 12 bases between.

V is TRBV7-8 and J is TRBJ1-5, with D maybe TRBD1 (6 bases). CDR3 length equals 16 residues. V lost 1 base to trimming and J lost 2 bases, with 12 bases between them. CDR1 and CDR2 from the germline V gene are SGHVS and FQNEAQ. The CDR3 nucleotides read TGTGCCAGCAGCTTAGGAGTGGCAGGGGGCAATCAGCCCCAGCATTTT. This translates into CASSLGVAGGNQPQHF.

The chain recombines TRBV7-9 with TRBJ1-1; D gene ambiguous. Germline-derived CDR1 and CDR2 are SEHNR and FQNEAQ (reference sequence). The germline V and J ends were trimmed by 8 bases and 0 bases, with 7 bases remaining between them. This CDR3 is 12 amino acids long. Here the CDR3 DNA reads TGTGCCAGCGCAGGCTTGAACACTGAAGCTTTCTTT. Translation: CASAGLNTEAFF.

This sequence joins TRBV27 and TRBJ2-7; perhaps TRBD1 as D (6 bases). Germline V gene lookup returns CDR1 MNHEY and CDR2 SMNVEV (reference sequence). V was trimmed by 4 bases and J by 2 bases, leaving 15 bases between them. The CDR3 is made up of 15 amino acids. The CDR3 spells CASSSSGTPPYEQYF. CDR3 bases: TGTGCCAGCAGTTCATCCGGGACACCACCCTACGAGCAGTACTTC.

The chain uses TRBV24-1 and TRBJ2-5; 9 bases align to TRBD2. CDR1 KGHDR and CDR2 SFDVKD come from the germline V gene. This CDR3 has 15 amino acids. Trimming took 5 bases from V and 2 from J; bases not matched to a gene: 5. The CDR3: CATSGTSVPQETQYF. CDR3 DNA: TGTGCCACCAGTGGGACTAGCGTACCTCAAGAGACCCAGTACTTC.